A selection of T cell receptor beta chains follows, all from one sample in a study of blood T cell repertoires in COVID-19. TCRdb keeps only in-frame clones here, not all; method: immunoSEQ multiplex PCR. The repertoire holds a few hundred thousand clones, around 84% seen once, with about 4.5% in the top ten. Material: PBMCs or T cells enriched from blood (not recorded which). The receptors were sampled from a man aged 30 to 45 with acute COVID-19. Both conserved end residues are part of each CDR3. The order of the fields is V gene, D gene, J gene, clone size, CDR3 length, CDR3 protein, CDR3 DNA. A D gene is named only where the DNA matches it firmly. Expanded clones get a size class; other rows say once, few or many, or leave the size out.

V gene: TRBV6-4
D gene: .
J gene: TRBJ2-3
clone size: once
CDR3 length: 14
CDR3 protein: CASSTGMGTDTQYF
CDR3 DNA: TGTGCCAGCAGCACAGGGATGGGCACAGATACGCAGTATTTT

V gene: TRBV5-4
D gene: .
J gene: TRBJ1-1
clone size: .
CDR3 length: 15
CDR3 protein: CASSSAGRRTPEAFF
CDR3 DNA: TGTGCCAGCAGCTCCGCAGGGAGGAGAACCCCTGAAGCTTTCTTT

V gene: TRBV6-5
D gene: TRBD1
J gene: TRBJ2-7
clone size: many
CDR3 length: 14
CDR3 protein: CASSPDRVAYEQYF
CDR3 DNA: TGTGCCAGCAGCCCCGACAGGGTAGCCTACGAGCAGTACTTC

V gene: TRBV11-3
D gene: .
J gene: TRBJ2-1
clone size: .
CDR3 length: 13
CDR3 protein: CASSFSGYNEQFF
CDR3 DNA: TGTGCCAGCAGCTTTAGCGGATACAATGAGCAGTTCTTC

V gene: TRBV4-1
D gene: .
J gene: TRBJ1-1
clone size: .
CDR3 length: 15
CDR3 protein: CASSRKGPMNTEAFF
CDR3 DNA: TGCGCCAGCAGCCGAAAGGGGCCTATGAACACTGAAGCTTTCTTT

V gene: TRBV25-1
D gene: .
J gene: TRBJ1-2
clone size: .
CDR3 length: 14
CDR3 protein: CASSDGGSYYGYTF
CDR3 DNA: TGTGCCAGCAGTGACGGAGGGTCTTATTATGGCTACACCTTC

V gene: TRBV7-6
D gene: TRBD1
J gene: TRBJ2-7
clone size: .
CDR3 length: 14
CDR3 protein: CASSLGTGVYEQYF
CDR3 DNA: TGTGCCAGCAGCTTAGGTACAGGGGTCTACGAGCAGTACTTC

V gene: TRBV27
D gene: .
J gene: TRBJ1-4
clone size: .
CDR3 length: 14
CDR3 protein: CASSLVRTNEKLFF
CDR3 DNA: TGTGCCAGCAGCCTTGTGAGAACTAATGAAAAACTGTTTTTT

V gene: TRBV19
D gene: TRBD2
J gene: TRBJ2-3
clone size: .
CDR3 length: 16
CDR3 protein: CASSLRLSGGTDTQYF
CDR3 DNA: TGTGCCAGTAGTCTACGACTAAGCGGGGGTACAGATACGCAGTATTTT

V gene: TRBV27
D gene: TRBD2
J gene: TRBJ2-3
clone size: .
CDR3 length: 23
CDR3 protein: CASSLSPNKEDLQAGKYTDTQYF
CDR3 DNA: TGTGCCAGCAGTTTATCACCCAATAAAGAAGACCTGCAAGCGGGGAAATACACAGATACGCAGTATTTT

V gene: TRBV6-2/TRBV6-3
D gene: .
J gene: TRBJ1-3
clone size: .
CDR3 length: 16
CDR3 protein: CASSYQDSPSGNTIYF
CDR3 DNA: TGTGCCAGCAGTTACCAAGACAGCCCCTCTGGAAACACCATATATTTT

V gene: TRBV7-2
D gene: TRBD1
J gene: TRBJ1-3
clone size: few
CDR3 length: 17
CDR3 protein: CASSFLVGQGGGNTIYF
CDR3 DNA: TGTGCCAGCAGCTTCTTGGTCGGACAGGGTGGTGGAAACACCATATATTTT

V gene: TRBV19
D gene: .
J gene: TRBJ1-5
clone size: .
CDR3 length: 15
CDR3 protein: CASSILGREGQPQHF
CDR3 DNA: TGTGCCAGTAGTATTTTAGGCAGGGAAGGGCAGCCCCAGCATTTT

V gene: TRBV19
D gene: .
J gene: TRBJ1-5
clone size: .
CDR3 length: 14
CDR3 protein: CASSIGGSNQPQHF
CDR3 DNA: TGTGCCAGTAGTATCGGCGGTAGCAATCAGCCCCAGCATTTT

V gene: TRBV5-5
D gene: TRBD2
J gene: TRBJ2-3
clone size: .
CDR3 length: 15
CDR3 protein: CASSFSAGGSDTQYF
CDR3 DNA: TGTGCCAGCAGCTTTTCCGCGGGGGGTTCAGATACGCAGTATTTT

V gene: TRBV4-2
D gene: .
J gene: TRBJ2-2
clone size: .
CDR3 length: 20
CDR3 protein: CASSPRPAISRGTNTGELFF
CDR3 DNA: TGTGCCAGCAGCCCCAGGCCCGCTATAAGCCGGGGTACGAACACCGGGGAGCTGTTTTTT

V gene: TRBV5-1
D gene: .
J gene: TRBJ1-2
clone size: once
CDR3 length: 14
CDR3 protein: CASSLDGPTGGYTF
CDR3 DNA: TGCGCCAGCAGCTTGGATGGGCCAACAGGGGGCTACACCTTC

V gene: TRBV6-2/TRBV6-3
D gene: TRBD1
J gene: TRBJ1-5
clone size: .
CDR3 length: 16
CDR3 protein: CASSYQWDSPNQPQHF
CDR3 DNA: TGTGCCAGCAGTTACCAGTGGGACAGCCCCAATCAGCCCCAGCATTTT

V gene: TRBV6-5
D gene: TRBD1
J gene: TRBJ2-7
clone size: .
CDR3 length: 13
CDR3 protein: CASSNTGGSEQYF
CDR3 DNA: TGTGCCAGCAGTAACACAGGGGGGAGCGAGCAGTACTTC

V gene: TRBV6-5
D gene: .
J gene: TRBJ1-1
clone size: .
CDR3 length: 15
CDR3 protein: CASSYSLASSTEAFF
CDR3 DNA: TGTGCCAGCAGTTACTCCCTGGCCAGTTCCACTGAAGCTTTCTTT

V gene: TRBV2
D gene: TRBD1
J gene: TRBJ1-1
clone size: .
CDR3 length: 13
CDR3 protein: CASSGQGATEAFF
CDR3 DNA: TGTGCCAGCAGCGGACAGGGGGCAACTGAAGCTTTCTTT

V gene: TRBV13
D gene: .
J gene: TRBJ1-1
clone size: .
CDR3 length: 13
CDR3 protein: CASSLARNTEAFF
CDR3 DNA: TGTGCCAGCAGCTTAGCCAGGAACACTGAAGCTTTCTTT

V gene: TRBV12-5
D gene: .
J gene: TRBJ1-5
clone size: .
CDR3 length: 13
CDR3 protein: CASGFNFNQPQHF
CDR3 DNA: TGTGCTAGTGGTTTTAACTTCAATCAGCCCCAGCATTTT

V gene: TRBV5-4
D gene: .
J gene: TRBJ2-7
clone size: .
CDR3 length: 15
CDR3 protein: CASSLQVPANNEQYF
CDR3 DNA: TGTGCCAGCAGCCTACAGGTCCCTGCAAACAACGAGCAGTACTTC

V gene: TRBV5-6
D gene: .
J gene: TRBJ1-2
clone size: .
CDR3 length: 12
CDR3 protein: CASSLDRRVFTF
CDR3 DNA: TGTGCCAGCAGCTTGGATCGCAGGGTGTTTACCTTC

V gene: TRBV19
D gene: .
J gene: TRBJ1-5
clone size: .
CDR3 length: 14
CDR3 protein: CASSPNGGNQPQHF
CDR3 DNA: TGTGCCAGTAGCCCGAACGGGGGCAATCAGCCCCAGCATTTT

V gene: TRBV2
D gene: TRBD1
J gene: TRBJ1-5
clone size: .
CDR3 length: 16
CDR3 protein: CASSATTGGSGQPQHF
CDR3 DNA: TGTGCCAGCAGTGCTACTACAGGGGGCTCAGGCCAGCCCCAGCATTTT

V gene: TRBV27
D gene: TRBD1
J gene: TRBJ2-1
clone size: .
CDR3 length: 14
CDR3 protein: CASSSGQGANEQFF
CDR3 DNA: TGTGCCAGCAGCTCGGGACAGGGGGCGAATGAGCAGTTCTTC

V gene: TRBV9
D gene: .
J gene: TRBJ2-7
clone size: .
CDR3 length: 14
CDR3 protein: CASSPPGVAYEQYF
CDR3 DNA: TGTGCCAGCAGCCCCCCGGGGGTTGCCTACGAGCAGTACTTC

V gene: TRBV18
D gene: .
J gene: TRBJ1-3
clone size: few
CDR3 length: 13
CDR3 protein: CASSGSSGNTIYF
CDR3 DNA: TGTGCCAGCTCAGGGAGTTCTGGAAACACCATATATTTT

V gene: TRBV11-2
D gene: .
J gene: TRBJ1-2
clone size: .
CDR3 length: 12
CDR3 protein: CASSVHREGYTF
CDR3 DNA: TGTGCCAGCAGCGTCCACAGGGAGGGCTACACCTTC

V gene: TRBV12-3/TRBV12-4
D gene: .
J gene: TRBJ2-6
clone size: many
CDR3 length: 13
CDR3 protein: CASSPVGANVLTF
CDR3 DNA: TGTGCCAGCTCCCCGGTCGGGGCCAACGTCCTGACTTTC